The rows below give T cell receptor beta chains drawn from one sample of a study of a mutant IDH1 vaccine in newly diagnosed glioma. No antigen is known for these receptors. Clones were read by immunoSEQ multiplex PCR, and TCRdb kept only the in-frame ones, dropping some. Here the sample spans around 56,000 clones, around 82% being singletons. The source material was PBMCs, sampled from a glioma patient whose treatment included an IDH1 peptide vaccine. The receptors here all came from a woman aged 18-29 years with glioma. Some clones in this sample may be carry-over from other donors' samples. CDR3s include the opening cysteine and the closing phenylalanine or tryptophan. The order of the fields is V gene, J gene, D gene, clone size, CDR3 DNA, CDR3 protein. D genes are given only for firm matches. Rows may omit the clone size; those that give it use once, few, many or a size class.

V gene: TRBV6-4
J gene: TRBJ2-6
D gene: TRBD2
clone size: .
CDR3 DNA: TGTGCCAGCCACCCGACGGGACTAGCCTACTCTGGGGCCAACGTCCTGACTTTC
CDR3 protein: CASHPTGLAYSGANVLTF

V gene: TRBV5-1
J gene: TRBJ2-1
D gene: TRBD2
clone size: .
CDR3 DNA: TGCGCCAGCAGCTTGAGACTAGCGGGGGGAAGCTCCTACAATGAGCAGTTCTTC
CDR3 protein: CASSLRLAGGSSYNEQFF

V gene: TRBV27
J gene: TRBJ1-1
D gene: .
clone size: .
CDR3 DNA: TGTGCCAGCAGAATACAGGGATGGAACACTGAAGCTTTCTTT
CDR3 protein: CASRIQGWNTEAFF

V gene: TRBV7-8
J gene: TRBJ1-2
D gene: .
clone size: .
CDR3 DNA: TGTGCCAGCAGCGCGGACATTAACTATGGCTACACCTTC
CDR3 protein: CASSADINYGYTF

V gene: TRBV6-5
J gene: TRBJ1-1
D gene: .
clone size: .
CDR3 DNA: TGTGCCAGCAGTTACTATCAGGGGCCGAACACTGAAGCTTTCTTT
CDR3 protein: CASSYYQGPNTEAFF

V gene: TRBV25-1
J gene: TRBJ1-4
D gene: TRBD1
clone size: .
CDR3 DNA: TGTGCCAGCAGTGGCGGGGCAGGGGGTGAAAAACTGTTTTTT
CDR3 protein: CASSGGAGGEKLFF

V gene: TRBV29-1
J gene: TRBJ1-1
D gene: TRBD1
clone size: .
CDR3 DNA: TGCAGCGTTATACAGGGGGTGAACACTGAAGCTTTCTTT
CDR3 protein: CSVIQGVNTEAFF

V gene: TRBV6-5
J gene: TRBJ2-7
D gene: TRBD2
clone size: .
CDR3 DNA: TGTGCCAGCAGTAAGGGACTAGCGGGAACCCGGGAGCAGTACTTC
CDR3 protein: CASSKGLAGTREQYF

V gene: TRBV21-1
J gene: TRBJ1-5
D gene: .
clone size: .
CDR3 DNA: TGTGCCAGCAGCGTCTTAGGAAGAGGGGCCCGTAGCAATCAGCCCCAGCATTTT
CDR3 protein: CASSVLGRGARSNQPQHF

V gene: TRBV10-3
J gene: TRBJ1-6
D gene: .
clone size: .
CDR3 DNA: TGTGCCACCTCACACGATTCACCCCTCCACTTT
CDR3 protein: CATSHDSPLHF

V gene: TRBV6-5
J gene: TRBJ2-7
D gene: .
clone size: .
CDR3 DNA: TGTGCCAGCAGTTACTCGGGACAACCTTACGAGCAGTACTTC
CDR3 protein: CASSYSGQPYEQYF

V gene: TRBV10-3
J gene: TRBJ1-2
D gene: .
clone size: .
CDR3 DNA: TGTGCCATCAGTGAGTCAGCAGGTTCAACTTCAGGCTACACCTTC
CDR3 protein: CAISESAGSTSGYTF

V gene: TRBV7-9
J gene: TRBJ2-6
D gene: .
clone size: .
CDR3 DNA: TGTGCCAGCCGTCCTTCGGCCAACGTCCTGACTTTC
CDR3 protein: CASRPSANVLTF

V gene: TRBV7-9
J gene: TRBJ2-2
D gene: .
clone size: .
CDR3 DNA: TGTGCCAGCAGCCAAGCCAGGGGTTGGAGCACCGGGGAGCTGTTTTTT
CDR3 protein: CASSQARGWSTGELFF

V gene: TRBV14
J gene: TRBJ2-3
D gene: TRBD2
clone size: .
CDR3 DNA: TGTGCCAGCAAAGCCGGAGCAGCGGGGAGCACAGATACGCAGTATTTT
CDR3 protein: CASKAGAAGSTDTQYF

V gene: TRBV6-6
J gene: TRBJ2-3
D gene: TRBD2
clone size: .
CDR3 DNA: TGTGCCAGCAGTTTGGCTAGCGGGAGTTATACGCAGTATTTT
CDR3 protein: CASSLASGSYTQYF

V gene: TRBV27
J gene: TRBJ2-7
D gene: .
clone size: .
CDR3 DNA: TGTGCCAGCAGGTCCATCTACGAGCAGTACTTC
CDR3 protein: CASRSIYEQYF

V gene: TRBV9
J gene: TRBJ2-7
D gene: TRBD2
clone size: .
CDR3 DNA: TGTGCCAGCAGCAAAGGACTAGCGGGACTGAGGGAGCAGTACTTC
CDR3 protein: CASSKGLAGLREQYF

V gene: TRBV5-1
J gene: TRBJ1-3
D gene: .
clone size: .
CDR3 DNA: TGCGCCAGCAGTCGGGATCCCTCTGGAAACACCATATATTTT
CDR3 protein: CASSRDPSGNTIYF

V gene: TRBV27
J gene: TRBJ2-1
D gene: .
clone size: .
CDR3 DNA: TGTGCCAGCAGGGGGTTGGGCGATGAGCAGTTCTTC
CDR3 protein: CASRGLGDEQFF

V gene: TRBV27
J gene: TRBJ1-1
D gene: .
clone size: .
CDR3 DNA: TGTGCCAGCAGTTCGGGTACAAGAAACACTGAAGCTTTCTTT
CDR3 protein: CASSSGTRNTEAFF

V gene: TRBV4-1
J gene: TRBJ2-5
D gene: TRBD2
clone size: .
CDR3 DNA: TGCGCCAGCGGGGGAGGGGACGAGACCCAGTACTTC
CDR3 protein: CASGGGDETQYF

V gene: TRBV13
J gene: TRBJ1-1
D gene: .
clone size: .
CDR3 DNA: TGTGCCAGCAGTCTACGGGTTTTGAACACTGAAGCTTTCTTT
CDR3 protein: CASSLRVLNTEAFF

V gene: TRBV7-2
J gene: TRBJ2-7
D gene: TRBD1
clone size: few
CDR3 DNA: TGTGCCAGCAGCCTACAAACGGACAGGCTCTACGAGCAGTACTTC
CDR3 protein: CASSLQTDRLYEQYF

V gene: TRBV6-1
J gene: TRBJ2-3
D gene: .
clone size: once
CDR3 DNA: TGTGCCAGCAGTTCCAGCACAGATACGCAGTATTTT
CDR3 protein: CASSSSTDTQYF

V gene: TRBV27
J gene: TRBJ2-1
D gene: TRBD1
clone size: .
CDR3 DNA: TGTGCCAGCAGTTTAGGGGACAGCCCCTACAATGAGCAGTTCTTC
CDR3 protein: CASSLGDSPYNEQFF

V gene: TRBV25-1
J gene: TRBJ2-1
D gene: TRBD1
clone size: .
CDR3 DNA: TGTGCCAGTCATGGAGTGGGGACAGGGGTGAATGAGCAGTTCTTC
CDR3 protein: CASHGVGTGVNEQFF

V gene: TRBV2
J gene: TRBJ2-4
D gene: .
clone size: few
CDR3 DNA: TGTGCCAGCAGTGAAAACTTGGGGGCCAAAAACATTCAGTACTTC
CDR3 protein: CASSENLGAKNIQYF

V gene: TRBV19
J gene: TRBJ2-1
D gene: TRBD2
clone size: .
CDR3 DNA: TGTGCCAGTAGTATTACTAGCGGTCCCTTCTACAATGAGCAGTTCTTC
CDR3 protein: CASSITSGPFYNEQFF

V gene: TRBV6-6
J gene: TRBJ1-2
D gene: .
clone size: .
CDR3 DNA: TGTGCCAGCAGTCCCGTATCGACAAGCCCCTATGGCTACACCTTC
CDR3 protein: CASSPVSTSPYGYTF

V gene: TRBV5-6
J gene: TRBJ2-1
D gene: TRBD2
clone size: .
CDR3 DNA: TGTGCCAGCAGCTGGGGTGGGCGGGAGCAAAACGGGCAGTTCTTC
CDR3 protein: CASSWGGREQNGQFF

V gene: TRBV29-1
J gene: TRBJ2-2
D gene: .
clone size: .
CDR3 DNA: TGCAGCGCTCTACTCGGGGGGAACACCGGGGAGCTGTTTTTT
CDR3 protein: CSALLGGNTGELFF

V gene: TRBV19
J gene: TRBJ1-1
D gene: TRBD1
clone size: .
CDR3 DNA: TGTGCCAGTAGTGTATCCGGGACAGGGAGGGTGAACACTGAAGCTTTCTTT
CDR3 protein: CASSVSGTGRVNTEAFF

V gene: TRBV6-4
J gene: TRBJ2-2
D gene: TRBD2
clone size: few
CDR3 DNA: TGTGCCAGCAGCGCACTAGCGGGGTTCTCGAACACCGGGGAGCTGTTTTTT
CDR3 protein: CASSALAGFSNTGELFF

V gene: TRBV6-1
J gene: TRBJ1-1
D gene: .
clone size: .
CDR3 DNA: TGTGCCAGCAGTGAATACCGGGGGCTCAACACTGAAGCTTTCTTT
CDR3 protein: CASSEYRGLNTEAFF

V gene: TRBV5-4
J gene: TRBJ2-1
D gene: TRBD2
clone size: once
CDR3 DNA: TGTGCCAGCAGCTTGAAGGCGGGAGGTAATGAGCAGTTCTTC
CDR3 protein: CASSLKAGGNEQFF

V gene: TRBV5-6
J gene: TRBJ2-7
D gene: .
clone size: .
CDR3 DNA: TGTGCCAGCAGCCGGACATTTAGCGGAGTAAGCTCCTACGAGCAGTACTTC
CDR3 protein: CASSRTFSGVSSYEQYF

V gene: TRBV7-2
J gene: TRBJ2-3
D gene: .
clone size: .
CDR3 DNA: TGTGCCAGCTTGGACTGGGCCACAGATACGCAGTATTTT
CDR3 protein: CASLDWATDTQYF

V gene: TRBV30
J gene: TRBJ2-5
D gene: .
clone size: many
CDR3 DNA: TGTGCCTGGAGTTTCAAAGAGACCCAGTACTTC
CDR3 protein: CAWSFKETQYF